The clone carrying this TCR beta chain was recorded once. What it binds is not known. Caucasian adults residing in Nashville, Tennessee made up all the donors. It was into CD45RA+ naive and CD45RA-negative memory subsets that the CD4+ cells were split. V gave up 4 bases and J gave up 3 bases; unmatched junction bases: 4. Germline values: CDR1 MNHEY, CDR2 SMNVEV (reference sequence). The CDR3 consists of 14 residues. Several immunoSEQ plates held equal portions of the genomic DNA taken from each subset. Here immunoSEQ multiplex PCR was the method, and the copy in TCRdb shows in-frame clones only, minus some. There are 550,000 to 700,000 clones in the sample; roughly 73% occur only once, and under 2% lies in the top ten. This sample was taken from a study of shared clonotypes between healthy human individuals. Regarding the study as a whole: Generation of non-shared clonotypes was less probable than generation of clonotypes shared by all four donors.

The clonotype was recovered from a young woman in good health. Sample: memory CD4+ T cells sorted from blood. Regarding subset: CD45RA-negative fraction. The chain employs TRBV27 and TRBJ2-7; 9 bases map to TRBD1. CDR3 in amino acids: CASSSGTGIYEQYF. For the CDR3, the DNA is TGTGCCAGCAGTTCCGGGACAGGGATCTACGAGCAGTACTTC.